This T cell receptor (beta chain) was identified in a study of blood T cell repertoires in COVID-19. Study in general: T cells, B-cell-depleted T cells, or PBMCs provided the cDNA or gDNA that served as material.

Data came from immunoSEQ multiplex PCR; TCRdb stores just in-frame clones and leaves some out. The sample has around 100,000 clones; around 85% are singletons. Germline-derived CDR1 and CDR2 are MNHEY and SVGEGT. This CDR3 has 16 amino acids. With 5 bases clipped from V and 8 bases from J, the junction kept 13 bases outside the gene matches. This chain joins TRBV6-2 or TRBV6-3 and TRBJ2-1; 9 nucleotides align to TRBD1. The sequence was collected from a woman aged 55-75 years with acute or convalescent COVID-19. Sample: peripheral blood. CDR3 DNA: TGTGCCAGCAGTCTTACAGGGGGCGCGGGTGTCTATGAGCAGTTCTTC. Translation: CASSLTGGAGVYEQFF.